Described below is a single TCR beta chain sequence and its context. Its antigen remains unidentified. V lost 0 bases to trimming and J lost 5 bases, with 9 bases between them. This CDR3 region has 14 residues. Germline V CDR1 and CDR2: SGHTA, FQGNSA. The data were obtained in a study of T cell clones after liver transplantation. Study context: TCRbeta sequencing after a pre-transplant mixed lymphocyte reaction identified graft-donor-reactive clones, later tracked in post-transplant blood. Pre-transplant mixed lymphocyte reactions yielded third-party-reactive TCRbeta sequences as comparators for graft-donor-reactive sequences. Study-wide points: The donor-reactive repertoire was only partly measurable in two subjects, lacking donor cells. These preliminary findings come from unstandardized post-transplant sampling times.

Repertoires were generated with immunoSEQ multiplex PCR, while TCRdb's copy carries only in-frame clones and drops some. The sample shows about 85,000 clones, about 82% of them seen only once. Sequences were derived from CD4+ T cells from blood, sampled about 46 months after liver transplant. The chain joins TRBV7-2 to TRBJ2-3, with D unclear. This clonotype was sampled from a human patient who received a liver transplant. The graft donor may have contributed some T cells. In DNA form, the CDR3 reads TGTGCCAGCAGCTTAGCGTCGGTGGGAGATACGCAGTATTTT. Encoded protein: CASSLASVGDTQYF.